The 5 T cell receptor beta chains in this list originate from one sample, sequenced in a study of HIV-infected patients and healthy controls. Alpha and beta constant-region primers primed reverse transcription of 400 to 650 ng RNA. Separate chain-specific third strand synthesis with multiplexing indices produced the alpha and beta libraries. A single record per CDR3 protein comes from TCRdb applying MiXCR to the 5' RACE reads. In the table there are about 24,000 distinct CDR3 sequences, about 8.7% of which are singletons. Whole blood was used without fractionation, so all unsorted peripheral T cells were included. Sequenced material: blood. The receptors were sampled from an adult in good health.

The chain links TRBV19 to TRBJ1-2; D gene uncertain. Germline V gene lookup returns CDR1 LNHDA and CDR2 SQIVND (reference sequence). The ends were cut back, 7 bases at V and 8 bases at J, with 14 bases in the middle. The CDR3 is 12 amino acids. In DNA form, the CDR3 reads TGTGCCAGTACCAAGGACGGTAGGGGCTACACCTTC. Residues: CASTKDGRGYTF.

This clonotype was recorded many times. The J gene is TRBJ2-5, the V gene TRBV5-4, with a possible D match to TRBD1 (6 bases). This CDR3 is built from 17 residues. Trimming pared 4 bases from V and 0 bases from J, leaving 19 bases between. Looked up from germline, CDR1 is SGHNT and CDR2 is YYREEE (reference sequence). The CDR3 sequence: CASSGMGATGYQETQYF. The CDR3 nucleotides are TGTGCCAGCAGCGGTATGGGGGCGACAGGCTACCAAGAGACCCAGTACTTC.

This clonotype was observed many times. This sequence joins TRBV20-1 and TRBJ1-2, with D possibly matching TRBD1 (6 bases). The V end lost 3 bases, the J end lost 4 bases, and 15 bases lay between the germline ends. This CDR3 contains 14 residues. Germline values: CDR1 DFQATT, CDR2 SNEGSKA (reference sequence). CDR3 DNA: TGCAGTGCTAGTCCTTTAGGGGGTAGCTATGGCTACACCTTC. It codes for CSASPLGGSYGYTF.

This clonotype was counted ten times or more. The CDR3: CASSLDWSGGANVLTF. The CDR3 DNA sequence: TGTGCCAGCAGCTTGGATTGGTCAGGGGGGGCCAACGTCCTGACTTTC. This chain connects TRBV5-4 to TRBJ2-6, with a possible D match to TRBD1 (5 bases). The germline V gene has CDR1 SGHNT and CDR2 YYREEE (reference sequence). Trimming removed 0 bases at V and 4 bases at J, with 11 bases between. The CDR3 extends over 16 amino acids. The entire variable domain, with the rest obtained from reference TRBV5-4 and TRBJ2-6, is as follows: ETGVTQSPTHLIKTRGQQVTLRCSSQSGHNTVSWYQQALGQGPQFIFQYYREEENGRGNFPPRFSGLQFPNYSSELNVNALELDDSALYLCASSLDWSGGANVLTFGAGSRLTVL.

At least ten counts were recorded for this clonotype. The rearrangement uses TRBV20-1 and TRBJ2-1; 8 nucleotides line up with TRBD1. Looked up from germline, CDR1 is DFQATT and CDR2 is SNEGSKA (reference sequence). V was clipped by 7 bases and J by 9 bases; unmatched bases: 8. This CDR3 spans 12 amino acids. The CDR3 loop is CSVAGGIGEQFF. CDR3 in DNA: TGCAGTGTTGCAGGGGGCATTGGTGAGCAGTTCTTC.